The T cell receptor beta chain described here comes from a study of blood T cell repertoires in COVID-19. This table comes from immunoSEQ multiplex PCR, and its TCRdb copy is limited to in-frame clones, with some not included. Of about 250,000 clones listed, 65% to 90% are singletons. Adults between about 18 and 89 years of age took part from more than 20 US areas. Between the trimmed V and J ends, which lost 4 bases and 1 base, there was a span of 18 bases. This CDR3 region has 18 residues. The V gene's germline CDR1 is SGDLS and CDR2 YYNGEE. The sequenced sample consisted of PBMCs or T cells enriched from blood (not recorded which). The J gene is TRBJ2-6, the V gene TRBV9; tentative D call: TRBD1 (6 bases). The TCR originated in a middle-aged man who had recovered from COVID-19. CDR3 in DNA: TGTGCCAGCAGCATTAGGGGGTATTTGGGATCTGGGGCCAACGTCCTGACTTTC. It encodes CASSIRGYLGSGANVLTF.